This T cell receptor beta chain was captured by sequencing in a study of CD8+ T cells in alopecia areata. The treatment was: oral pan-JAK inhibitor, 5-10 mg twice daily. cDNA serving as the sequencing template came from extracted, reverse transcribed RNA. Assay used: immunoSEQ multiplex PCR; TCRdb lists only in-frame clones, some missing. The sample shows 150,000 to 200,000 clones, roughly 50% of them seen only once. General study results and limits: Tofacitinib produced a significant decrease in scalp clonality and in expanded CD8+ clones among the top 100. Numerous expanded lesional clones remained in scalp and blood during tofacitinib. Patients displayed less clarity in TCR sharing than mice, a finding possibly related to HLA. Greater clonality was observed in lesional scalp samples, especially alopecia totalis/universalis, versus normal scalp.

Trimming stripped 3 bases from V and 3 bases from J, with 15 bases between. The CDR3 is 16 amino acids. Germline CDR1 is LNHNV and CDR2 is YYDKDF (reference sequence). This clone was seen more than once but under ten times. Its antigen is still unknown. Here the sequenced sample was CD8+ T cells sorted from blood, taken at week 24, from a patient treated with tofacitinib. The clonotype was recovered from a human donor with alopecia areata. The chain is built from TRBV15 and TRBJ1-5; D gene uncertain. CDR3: CATSSGGIVPNQPQHF. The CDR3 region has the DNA TGTGCCACCAGCAGCGGCGGGATAGTGCCCAATCAGCCCCAGCATTTT.